This TCR beta chain was retrieved from a study of T cell changes during pregnancy in multiple sclerosis. Produced via immunoSEQ multiplex PCR; TCRdb's table is partial and in-frame only. The sample contains about 24,000 clones, more than 85% of which appear only once. The CDR3 covers 15 residues. The V and J ends lost 5 bases and 1 base, in that order; junction bases with no gene match: 7. The germline CDR1 and CDR2 sequences are SGDLS and YYNGEE. The sequencing here drew on CD4+ T cells from peripheral blood mononuclear cells, taken in the second trimester of pregnancy. The chain carries TRBV9 and TRBJ2-3, with 7 positions matching TRBD1. The receptor's source is a female donor in good health, enrolled as a control in a pregnancy study. This chain's CDR3 is CASSAWDSGTDTQYF. The CDR3 DNA reads TGTGCCAGCAGTGCCTGGGACAGCGGCACAGATACGCAGTATTTT.